This T cell receptor beta chain originates from a study of cytomegalovirus exposure and HLA in healthy donors. Findings and limits, study-wide: Whilst most TCR sequences proved rare, a subset of public TCRs occurred across many donors. The study recorded over 150 TCR beta chains that were cytomegalovirus-associated. According to reports, the classifier identified cytomegalovirus status with high specificity and sensitivity.

Method: immunoSEQ multiplex PCR; TCRdb's copy keeps in-frame clones and lacks some. The sample consists of 100,000 to 150,000 clones, about 87% of them appearing once. CDR1 and CDR2 from the germline V gene are SGDLS and YYNGEE. V dropped 0 bases and J dropped 3 bases, with 10 bases sitting between them. This CDR3 comprises 14 residues. As concerns this clone: Its antigen remains unknown.

The donors were in the roughly 130-subject validation cohort, distinct from the roughly 720-subject first cohort. Sequencing used PBMCs. This receptor was obtained from a woman between 18 and 29 years old in good health and CMV-seronegative. The chain uses TRBV9 and TRBJ2-7, with D perhaps matching TRBD1 (6 bases). CDR3 protein: CASSVAAGDYEQYF. The DNA for the CDR3 is TGTGCCAGCAGCGTAGCTGCAGGGGACTACGAGCAGTACTTC.